This entry features one T cell receptor beta chain sequence. Its antigen is still unknown. From 5'RACE with constant-segment primers came TCR alpha and TCR beta cDNA libraries that carried sample barcodes and UMIs. TCRdb reprocessed the 5' RACE reads via MiXCR and lists one record per CDR3 protein. The repertoire holds under 300,000 distinct CDR3 sequences, with around 15% as singletons. This sample was taken from a study of T-cell memory formation after mild COVID-19. The study, taken as a whole, reports: CD4+ contracting clones were found mainly in CM and EM, and CD8+ ones in EMRA. SARS-CoV-2 specificity of second-wave clones peaking day 37 was unconfirmed.

The CDR3 is 16 residues long. V was pared by 1 base and J by 3 bases, with 14 bases between. Germline V gives CDR1 SGHTA, CDR2 FQGNSA. The sample comprised PBMCs or a T cell subset sorted from them (not recorded which). This clonotype was sampled from a man aged 18-30 years who had mild COVID-19 (a few samples of this study predate the infection). Cell type and time point are not known. V is TRBV7-2 and J is TRBJ2-3, with D perhaps TRBD1 (6 bases). This CDR3 is CASSLEGGIQTDTQYF. CDR3 coding DNA: TGTGCCAGCAGCTTAGAAGGGGGTATCCAGACAGATACGCAGTATTTT. The full variable domain, rest sourced from reference TRBV7-2 and TRBJ2-3, is GAGVSQSPSNKVTEKGKDVELRCDPISGHTALYWYRQSLGQGLEFLIYFQGNSAPDKSGLPSDRFSAERTGGSVSTLTIQRTQQEDSAVYLCASSLEGGIQTDTQYFGPGTRLTVL.